This T cell receptor beta chain was obtained from a study of blood T cell repertoires in COVID-19. Study-wide background: Specimens from acute and convalescent COVID-19 originated in the United States, Italy and Spain. T cells, B-cell-depleted T cells, or PBMCs provided the cDNA or gDNA that served as material.

Germline lookup yields CDR1 MDHEN and CDR2 SYDVKM. The CDR3 spans 12 residues. V dropped 8 bases and J dropped 0 bases, with 5 bases sitting between them. As handled by the study authors: For nucleated cells, counts were estimated from reference gene primer amplification. Using immunoSEQ multiplex PCR, the repertoire was profiled, and TCRdb retains in-frame clones only, with some absent. That table supplies the V and J calls and clone size; D and trimming were determined from the DNA. The sample consists of 220,000 or so clones, roughly four fifths of them appearing once. The specimen was peripheral blood. This receptor was identified in a woman of 80 years or more with acute or convalescent COVID-19. This chain joins TRBV28 and TRBJ1-5; D not certain. This CDR3 reads CASLSSNQPQHF. The CDR3 DNA sequence: TGTGCCAGCCTTTCTAGCAATCAGCCCCAGCATTTT.